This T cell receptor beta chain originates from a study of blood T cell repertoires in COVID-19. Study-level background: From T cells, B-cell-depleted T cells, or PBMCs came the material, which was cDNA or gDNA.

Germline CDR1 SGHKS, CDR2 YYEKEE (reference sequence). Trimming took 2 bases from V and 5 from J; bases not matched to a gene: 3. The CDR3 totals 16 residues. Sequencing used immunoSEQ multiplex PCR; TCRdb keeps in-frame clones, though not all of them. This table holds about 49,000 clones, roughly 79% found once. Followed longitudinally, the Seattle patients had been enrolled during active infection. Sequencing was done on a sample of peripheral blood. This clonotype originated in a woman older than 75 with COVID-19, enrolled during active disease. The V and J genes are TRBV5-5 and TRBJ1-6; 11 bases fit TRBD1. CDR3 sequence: CASSFRDRGNNSPLHF. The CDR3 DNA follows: TGTGCCAGCAGCTTCCGGGACAGGGGGAATAATTCACCCCTCCACTTT. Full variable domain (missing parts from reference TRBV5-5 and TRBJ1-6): DAGVTQSPTHLIKTRGQQVTLRCSPISGHKSVSWYQQVLGQGPQFIFQYYEKEERGRGNFPDRFSARQFPNYSSELNVNALLLGDSALYLCASSFRDRGNNSPLHFGNGTRLTVT.